The 15 T cell receptor beta chains below were found in one sample sequenced in a study of shared clonotypes between healthy human individuals. Assay: immunoSEQ multiplex PCR; the TCRdb copy retains only in-frame clones and omits some. The sample comprises around 1,100,000 clones, about 80% of which are singletons, and 0.85% to 1% rests with the top ten. The source material was memory CD4+ T cells from PBMCs. Subset indicated: CD45RA-negative fraction. Source of these receptors: a man younger than 30 in good health. Some clones in this sample may be carry-over from other donors' samples.

The rearrangement links TRBV21-1 to TRBJ2-7; TRBD2 is taken as the D call from the table, unchecked against the DNA. TRBV21-1 is annotated as a pseudogene. This CDR3 has 12 residues. The CDR3 DNA reads TGTGCCAGCCGAGGAACCTCCTACGAGCAGTACTTC. Translating it yields CASRGTSYEQYF.

The V and J genes are TRBV7-2 and TRBJ1-5, with unresolved D. Looked up from germline, CDR1 is SGHTA and CDR2 is FQGNSA. CDR3 length: 13 amino acids. Trimming pared 1 base from V and 6 bases from J, leaving 7 bases between. DNA of the CDR3: TGTGCCAGCAGCTTAGGGCTTCGTCAGCCCCAGCATTTT. It specifies CASSLGLRQPQHF. The whole variable domain, filled in from reference TRBV7-2 and TRBJ1-5, reads GAGVSQSPSNKVTEKGKDVELRCDPISGHTALYWYRQSLGQGLEFLIYFQGNSAPDKSGLPSDRFSAERTGGSVSTLTIQRTQQEDSAVYLCASSLGLRQPQHFGDGTRLSIL.

This rearrangement joins TRBV28 to TRBJ2-7, with TRBD2 identical over 9 bases. Per the germline V gene, CDR1 is MDHEN and CDR2 is SYDVKM. V shed 6 bases and J 0 bases; nucleotides not matched to a gene: 9. CDR3 length: 16 amino acids. CDR3 sequence (DNA): TGTGCCAGCAGCACAATTAGCGGGGGCCACTCCTACGAGCAGTACTTC. Translated, it gives CASSTISGGHSYEQYF.

This clone was recorded a few times. Other DNA sequences in this sample translate to the same CDR3. V usage is TRBV5-5 and J usage is TRBJ2-1; D not certain. CDR3 length equals 14 residues. CDR1 is SGHKS, CDR2 YYEKEE, per germline (reference sequence). The V and J ends lost 0 bases and 3 bases respectively, with 7 bases between them. CDR3 sequence reads: CASSLVGSYNEQFF. DNA of the CDR3: TGTGCCAGCAGCTTGGTAGGCAGCTACAATGAGCAGTTCTTC.

The rearrangement links TRBV2 to TRBJ2-5, with a possible D match to TRBD1 (6 bases). The CDR3 is 22 residues long. The germline V gene has CDR1 SNHLY and CDR2 FYNNEI. Trimming took off 6 bases at V and 1 base at J, with 36 bases between the two ends. The CDR3 DNA reads as TGTGCCAGCAGGTACCCCGCGGACAGTATGAGACAGTTCGTAAGCTTCCAAGAGACCCAGTACTTC. This sequence encodes CASRYPADSMRQFVSFQETQYF.

Comment on this clone: The same CDR3 can be traced to other DNA sequences in this sample. The chain joins TRBV5-1 to TRBJ2-5; 13 bases are a match to TRBD2. V lost 4 bases and J lost 2; bases outside the gene matches: 2. Germline CDR1 is SGHRS and CDR2 is YFSETQ. The CDR3 is made up of 15 amino acids. CDR3 sequence reads: CASSPGLAGQETQYF. The CDR3 DNA reads TGCGCCAGCAGCCCGGGACTAGCGGGACAAGAGACCCAGTACTTC.

In this sample, this clone turned up a few times. This sequence joins TRBV18 and TRBJ1-1; the D gene is possibly TRBD1 (6 bases). Between the trimmed V and J ends, which lost 5 bases and 0 bases, there was a span of 16 bases. In germline, CDR1 is KGHSH, CDR2 LQKENI. The CDR3 sequence is 16 residues long. The CDR3, as DNA: TGTGCCAGCTCAGGGGGCCGACAATACATGAACACTGAAGCTTTCTTT. Amino acids: CASSGGRQYMNTEAFF.

The CDR3 loop reads CASRGAEYNEQFF. The CDR3 nucleotides are TGTGCCAGCAGGGGAGCGGAGTACAATGAGCAGTTCTTC. The J gene is TRBJ2-1, the V gene TRBV2; possibly TRBD2 for D (5 bases). V lost 6 bases and J lost 4, with 10 bases in between. The germline gives CDR1 SNHLY, CDR2 FYNNEI. The CDR3 loop spans 13 amino acids.

The chain carries TRBV28 and TRBJ1-5; D is possibly TRBD1 (5 bases). Trimming took 2 bases from V and 5 from J, leaving 13 bases between them. The CDR3 covers 15 residues. Germline CDR1 and CDR2: MDHEN and SYDVKM. This CDR3 reads CASSLPGIEHQPQHF. The CDR3 bases are TGTGCCAGCAGTTTACCAGGGATCGAACATCAGCCCCAGCATTTT.

The chain employs TRBV11-2 and TRBJ1-2, with 10 nucleotides matching TRBD1. V dropped 5 bases and J dropped 7; count of bases not matched to a gene: 4. CDR1 SGHAT and CDR2 FQNNGV come from the germline V gene. The CDR3 has 13 residues. The CDR3, as DNA: TGTGCCAGCAGCCGGACAGGGGGAGGTGGCTACACCTTC. It codes for CASSRTGGGGYTF.

The chain carries TRBV28 and TRBJ2-7, with D perhaps being TRBD1 or TRBD2 (5 bases each). Germline V lookup: CDR1 MDHEN, CDR2 SYDVKM. Trimming stripped 5 bases from V and 5 bases from J, with 13 bases between. There are 13 residues in the CDR3. The CDR3 here is CASSPGTGDEQYF. Written as DNA, the CDR3 is TGTGCCAGCAGTCCAGGGACCGGGGACGAGCAGTACTTC.

The chain recombines TRBV2 with TRBJ2-7; no clear D gene. V was shortened by 3 bases and J by 4 bases, with 13 bases between the two germline ends. CDR3 length: 14 residues. Germline V gene sequence: CDR1 SNHLY, CDR2 FYNNEI. CDR3: CASSDTTRGYEQYF. The CDR3 region has the DNA TGTGCCAGCAGTGACACGACCCGTGGATACGAGCAGTACTTC.

The genes are TRBV7-2 and TRBJ2-2; D is unclear. V shed 6 bases and J shed 0 bases, with 8 bases lying between them. The CDR3 covers 14 residues. The germline V gene has CDR1 SGHTA and CDR2 FQGNSA. The CDR3 sequence is CASSRLANTGELFF. The CDR3 bases are TGTGCCAGCAGTCGCCTCGCGAACACCGGGGAGCTGTTTTTT.

This chain uses TRBV7-3 with TRBJ1-1; 8 bases match TRBD1. V was pared by 1 base and J by 1 base, with 11 bases of the junction left unmatched. The CDR3 has 18 amino acids. The germline CDR1 and CDR2 sequences are SGHTA and FQGTGA. The CDR3 reads CASSLNPQGQGGNTEAFF. The CDR3 bases are TGTGCCAGCAGCTTAAATCCGCAAGGACAGGGTGGGAACACTGAAGCTTTCTTT.

CDR3 DNA sequence: TGCGCCAGCCGCCGGTCGGAACGGGAGAACACTGAAGCTTTCTTT. It encodes CASRRSERENTEAFF. The chain has TRBV5-1 and TRBJ1-1; D gene unclear. The V end lost 7 bases, the J end lost 1 base, and 17 bases lay between the germline ends. This CDR3 comprises 15 residues. CDR1 and CDR2 (germline): SGHRS, YFSETQ.